The 19 T cell receptor beta chains below all came from one sample that was sequenced in a study of T cell responses to AZD1222 COVID-19 vaccine. The repertoire was sequenced with immunoSEQ multiplex PCR; TCRdb's copy has only in-frame clones and lacks some. The table includes roughly 93,000 clones, over 85% detected once. The sample in question was peripheral blood, obtained on day 0 of MenACWY control vaccination. All receptors derive from an adult in good health.

The V call is TRBV10-3, the J call TRBJ1-2; 8 nucleotides match TRBD1. The V segment lost 0 bases and the J segment 2 bases; nucleotides outside the gene matches: 2. The CDR3 is 15 amino acids. Germline-derived CDR1 and CDR2 are ENHRY and SYGVKD. CDR3: CAISESQGANYGYTF. The CDR3 DNA reads as TGTGCCATCAGTGAGTCGCAGGGGGCGAACTATGGCTACACCTTC.

The V call is TRBV20-1, the J call TRBJ1-1, with TRBD1 matching 7 bases. The CDR3 covers 11 residues. Trimming cost V 6 bases and J 7 bases; bases outside gene matches: 5. CDR1 is DFQATT and CDR2 is SNEGSKA in the germline V gene (reference sequence). The CDR3 DNA sequence: TGCAGTGCGCTAACAGGGGTTGAAGCTTTCTTT. It yields the protein CSALTGVEAFF.

The chain is built from TRBV27 and TRBJ1-1; 10 bases line up with TRBD1. Germline V lookup: CDR1 MNHEY, CDR2 SMNVEV (reference sequence). The CDR3 consists of 14 residues. V lost 9 bases and J lost 7; bases outside the gene matches: 11. This CDR3 is CASNQGQGLGEAFF. The CDR3, as DNA: TGTGCCAGTAATCAGGGACAGGGGTTGGGTGAAGCTTTCTTT.

This chain links TRBV4-3 with TRBJ1-6; D remains ambiguous. Trimming took 4 bases from V and 2 from J, leaving 12 bases between them. The CDR3 spans 16 residues. The germline gives CDR1 LGHNA, CDR2 YSLEER. As DNA, the CDR3 is TGCGCCAGCAGCCCTGAGACCGGAGCCTATAATTCACCCCTCCACTTT. Its protein product is CASSPETGAYNSPLHF.

This clone turned up a few times. The genes are TRBV7-8 and TRBJ2-7, with unresolved D. Germline V lookup: CDR1 SGHVS, CDR2 FQNEAQ. The CDR3 has 13 amino acids. V lost 5 bases, J lost 3 bases, and 11 bases lay in between. The CDR3, as DNA: TGTGCCAGCAGCGACGGGCCGTTCTACGAGCAGTACTTC. Translation gives CASSDGPFYEQYF.

J is TRBJ1-1 and V is TRBV12-3 or TRBV12-4; no clear D gene. V shed 3 bases and J shed 11 bases, with 16 bases lying between them. The CDR3 spans 13 residues. The CDR3 nucleotides are TGTGCCAGCAGTTTCAAGGCCACGTCCTGGGCTTTCTTT. Its protein is CASSFKATSWAFF.

The chain combines TRBV19 with TRBJ2-3; 8 positions match TRBD2. V shed 1 base, J shed 3 bases, and the junction held 12 bases outside the gene matches. CDR1 and CDR2 (germline): LNHDA, SQIVND (reference sequence). The CDR3 is 18 residues long. CDR3 region: CASSIVYGGAGATDTQYF. The DNA of the CDR3 is TGTGCCAGTAGTATAGTTTATGGTGGAGCGGGGGCTACAGATACGCAGTATTTT.

V gene TRBV6-5 combines with J gene TRBJ1-2; possibly TRBD1 for D (6 bases). Trimming removed 4 bases from V and 6 bases from J, with 15 bases in between. The CDR3 runs 14 residues. From germline, CDR1 is MNHEY and CDR2 SVGAGI. For the CDR3, the DNA is TGTGCCAGCAGTTCCGGGACACTCAAGCATGGCTACACCTTC. Protein: CASSSGTLKHGYTF.

The genes are TRBV25-1 and TRBJ2-1, with TRBD2 identical over 7 bases. Germline loops: CDR1 MGHDK, CDR2 SYGVNS. The CDR3 length is 15 residues. With 8 bases clipped from V and 0 bases from J, the junction kept 7 bases outside the gene matches. The CDR3: CASSLAVSSYNEQFF. Written as DNA, the CDR3 is TGTGCCAGCTCTCTAGCGGTGAGCTCCTACAATGAGCAGTTCTTC. Full variable domain (missing parts from reference TRBV25-1 and TRBJ2-1): EADIYQTPRYLVIGTGKKITLECSQTMGHDKMYWYQQDPGMELHLIHYSYGVNSTEKGDLSSESTVSRIRTEHFPLTLESARPSHTSQYLCASSLAVSSYNEQFFGPGTRLTVL.

The chain has TRBV7-3 and TRBJ2-3; tentative D call: TRBD2 (6 bases). The germline V gene encodes CDR1 SGHTA and CDR2 FQGTGA. Trimming cost V 1 base and J 2 bases, with 10 bases left between them. The CDR3 is 15 residues long. The CDR3 loop is CASSLIGSPTDTQYF. The CDR3 DNA follows: TGTGCCAGCAGCTTAATCGGGAGTCCCACAGATACGCAGTATTTT.

The J gene is TRBJ1-2, the V gene TRBV6-5; TRBD1 matches at 9 bases. Germline lookup yields CDR1 MNHEY and CDR2 SVGAGI. The CDR3 contains 14 residues. V lost 8 bases, J lost 8 bases, and 12 bases stayed unmatched. The CDR3 here is CASQLTSQGAGYTF. CDR3 DNA sequence: TGTGCCAGCCAACTCACCTCACAGGGGGCGGGCTACACCTTC.

The V gene is TRBV27, the J gene TRBJ1-6, with D unresolved. The germline gives CDR1 MNHEY, CDR2 SMNVEV (reference sequence). The ends were cut back, 3 bases at V and 8 bases at J, with 5 bases in the middle. The CDR3 consists of 12 residues. The chain's CDR3 is CASSFRDSPLHF. CDR3 DNA sequence: TGTGCCAGCAGTTTTCGGGATTCACCCCTCCACTTT.

The genes are TRBV4-3 and TRBJ1-4; TRBD1 aligns across 8 bases. Trimming cost V 1 base and J 8 bases; bases outside gene matches: 6. Per the germline V gene, CDR1 is LGHNA and CDR2 is YSLEER. The CDR3 is made up of 15 amino acids. The CDR3 spells CASSQGTGRSEKLFF. The CDR3 DNA sequence: TGCGCCAGCAGCCAAGGGACAGGGAGAAGCGAAAAACTGTTTTTT.

The V and J genes are TRBV19 and TRBJ2-1; maybe TRBD2 (6 bases). The CDR3 consists of 13 residues. V was pared by 3 bases and J by 9 bases, with 12 bases between. In germline, CDR1 is LNHDA, CDR2 SQIVND (reference sequence). The CDR3 sequence is CASSILGGGEQFF. The CDR3 coding sequence is TGTGCCAGTAGTATCTTGGGGGGTGGTGAGCAGTTCTTC.

The V and J genes are TRBV6-2 or TRBV6-3 and TRBJ1-1; no firm D call. This CDR3 spans 18 amino acids. V lost 0 bases to trimming and J lost 1 base, with 18 bases between them. The V gene's germline CDR1 is MNHEY and CDR2 SVGEGT. The CDR3, as DNA: TGTGCCAGCAGTTACTCGATAACGCCTTCCTGGGGGAACACTGAAGCTTTCTTT. Translated, it gives CASSYSITPSWGNTEAFF.

This clone was picked up one time. The chain carries TRBV3-1 (or the pseudogene TRBV3-2) and TRBJ1-4; D not certain. This CDR3 comprises 12 residues. Germline V lookup: CDR1 LGHDT, CDR2 YNNKEL (reference sequence). Trimming left V 0 bases short and J 6 bases short, with 2 bases between. CDR3 sequence: CASSQDYEKLFF. CDR3 bases: TGTGCCAGCAGCCAAGATTATGAAAAACTGTTTTTT.

The chain joins TRBV27 to TRBJ2-7; perhaps TRBD2 as D (5 bases). Between the trimmed V and J ends, which lost 4 bases and 3 bases, there was a span of 10 bases. The CDR3 runs 13 residues. Germline V gene data show CDR1 as MNHEY and CDR2 as SMNVEV (reference sequence). The CDR3 loop is CASSWRASYEQYF. CDR3 DNA sequence: TGTGCCAGCAGTTGGCGGGCGAGCTACGAGCAGTACTTC.

This clone showed up just once. CDR3 amino acids: CASSSRQERYNSPLHF. The CDR3 coding sequence is TGTGCCAGTAGTAGCCGACAGGAAAGATATAATTCACCCCTCCACTTT. The chain is built from TRBV19 and TRBJ1-6; D is perhaps TRBD1 (6 bases). Germline values: CDR1 LNHDA, CDR2 SQIVND (reference sequence). CDR3 length equals 16 residues. V shed 4 bases and J shed 4 bases, with 14 bases lying between them.

The gene calls are TRBV5-5 and TRBJ2-2, with unresolved D. Germline V gene data show CDR1 as SGHKS and CDR2 as YYEKEE (reference sequence). The CDR3 extends over 13 amino acids. Trimming left V 0 bases short and J 5 bases short, with 5 bases between. The CDR3 loop reads CASSLEVTGELFF. CDR3 DNA sequence: TGTGCCAGCAGCTTGGAAGTTACCGGGGAGCTGTTTTTT. The full variable domain, in which reference TRBV5-5 and TRBJ2-2 provide the parts outside the CDR3, is DAGVTQSPTHLIKTRGQQVTLRCSPISGHKSVSWYQQVLGQGPQFIFQYYEKEERGRGNFPDRFSARQFPNYSSELNVNALLLGDSALYLCASSLEVTGELFFGEGSRLTVL.